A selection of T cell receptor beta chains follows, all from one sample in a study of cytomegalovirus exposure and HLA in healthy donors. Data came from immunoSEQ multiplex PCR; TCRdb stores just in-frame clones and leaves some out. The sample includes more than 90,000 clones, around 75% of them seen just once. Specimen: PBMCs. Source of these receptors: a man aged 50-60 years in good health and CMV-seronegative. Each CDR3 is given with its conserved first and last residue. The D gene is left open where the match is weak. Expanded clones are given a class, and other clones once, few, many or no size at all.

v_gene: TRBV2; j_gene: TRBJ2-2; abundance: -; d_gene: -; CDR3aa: CASSSTEAAGELFF; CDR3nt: TGTGCCAGCAGTTCAACCGAAGCGGCCGGGGAGCTGTTTTTT
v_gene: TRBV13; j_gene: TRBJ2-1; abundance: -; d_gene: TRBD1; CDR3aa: CASSRQGPSYNEQFF; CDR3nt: TGTGCCAGCAGTCGACAGGGACCCTCCTACAATGAGCAGTTCTTC
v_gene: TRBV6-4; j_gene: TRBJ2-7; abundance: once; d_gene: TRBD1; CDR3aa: CASSEGQGVGEQYF; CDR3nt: TGTGCCAGCAGTGAAGGACAGGGTGTAGGAGAGCAGTACTTC
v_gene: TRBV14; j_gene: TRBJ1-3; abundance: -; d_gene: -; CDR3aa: CASSLTPGGGNTIYF; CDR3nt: TGTGCCAGCAGCCTTACCCCGGGAGGTGGAAACACCATATATTTT
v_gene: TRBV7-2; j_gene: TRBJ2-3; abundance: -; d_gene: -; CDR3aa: CASSPSGTQYF; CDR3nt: TGTGCCAGCAGCCCCTCGGGTACGCAGTATTTT
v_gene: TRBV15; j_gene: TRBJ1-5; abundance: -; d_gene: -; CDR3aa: CATSRVRNQPQHF; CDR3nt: TGTGCCACCAGCAGAGTCAGGAATCAGCCCCAGCATTTT
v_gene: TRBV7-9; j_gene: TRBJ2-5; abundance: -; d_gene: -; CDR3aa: CASSLVRGETQYF; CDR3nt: TGTGCCAGCAGCTTAGTCAGGGGAGAGACCCAGTACTTC
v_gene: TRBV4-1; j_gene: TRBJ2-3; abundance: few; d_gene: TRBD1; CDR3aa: CASSRGQGADTQYF; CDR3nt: TGCGCCAGCAGCCGGGGCCAGGGGGCAGATACGCAGTATTTT
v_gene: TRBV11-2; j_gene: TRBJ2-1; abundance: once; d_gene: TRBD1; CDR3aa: CASSLDGTAYNEQFF; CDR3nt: TGTGCCAGCAGCTTAGACGGGACAGCGTACAATGAGCAGTTCTTC
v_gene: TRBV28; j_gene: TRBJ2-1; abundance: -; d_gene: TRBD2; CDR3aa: CASSLTGGAYNEQFF; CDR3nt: TGTGCCAGCAGTCTCACGGGGGGAGCCTACAATGAGCAGTTCTTC
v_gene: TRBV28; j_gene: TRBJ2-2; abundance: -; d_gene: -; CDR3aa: CASRRGGNTGELFF; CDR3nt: TGTGCCAGCAGGCGAGGAGGGAACACCGGGGAGCTGTTTTTT
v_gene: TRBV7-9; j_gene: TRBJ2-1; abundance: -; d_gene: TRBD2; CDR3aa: CASSSGLAGVSEQFF; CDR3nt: TGTGCCAGCAGCTCGGGACTAGCGGGAGTTAGTGAGCAGTTCTTC
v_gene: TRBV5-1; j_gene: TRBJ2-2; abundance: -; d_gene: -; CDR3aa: CASSLVGLLLNTGELFF; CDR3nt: TGCGCCAGCAGCTTGGTCGGACTATTGTTGAACACCGGGGAGCTGTTTTTT
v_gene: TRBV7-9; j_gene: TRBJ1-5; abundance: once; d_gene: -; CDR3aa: CASSAPGQPQHF; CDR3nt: TGTGCCAGCAGCGCCCCGGGACAGCCCCAGCATTTT
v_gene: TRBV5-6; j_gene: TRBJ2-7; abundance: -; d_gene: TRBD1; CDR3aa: CASGLVRRDRFPYEQYF; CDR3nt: TGTGCCAGCGGCTTGGTCCGCCGGGACAGGTTCCCCTACGAGCAGTACTTC
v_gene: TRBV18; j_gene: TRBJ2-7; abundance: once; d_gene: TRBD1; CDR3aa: CASSPRGQGAYEQYF; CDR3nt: TGTGCCAGCTCACCCCGGGGACAGGGGGCCTACGAGCAGTACTTC
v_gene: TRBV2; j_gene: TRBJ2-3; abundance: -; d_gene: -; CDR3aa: CASSPLVGTDTQYF; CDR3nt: TGTGCCAGCAGCCCACTCGTCGGCACAGATACGCAGTATTTT
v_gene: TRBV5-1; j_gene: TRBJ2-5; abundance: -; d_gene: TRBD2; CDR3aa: CASSFSWGGLSMETQYF; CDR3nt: TGCGCCAGCAGCTTCAGTTGGGGGGGACTATCGATGGAGACCCAGTACTTC
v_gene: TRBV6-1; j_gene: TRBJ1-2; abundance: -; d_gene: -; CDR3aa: CASSETRVGGSGYTF; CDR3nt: TGTGCCAGCAGTGAAACCAGGGTAGGGGGTTCTGGCTACACCTTC
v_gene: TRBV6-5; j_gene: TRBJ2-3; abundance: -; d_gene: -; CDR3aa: CASSPQGFLTDTQYF; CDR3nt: TGTGCCAGCAGTCCGCAGGGGTTCCTCACAGATACGCAGTATTTT
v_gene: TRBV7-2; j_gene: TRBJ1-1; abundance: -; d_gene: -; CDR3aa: CASSYRAMNTEAFF; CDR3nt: TGTGCCAGCAGCTACAGGGCAATGAACACTGAAGCTTTCTTT
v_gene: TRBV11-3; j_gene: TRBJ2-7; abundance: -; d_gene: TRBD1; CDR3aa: CASSRAGTGVHEQYF; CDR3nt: TGTGCCAGCAGCCGTGCCGGGACAGGGGTCCACGAGCAGTACTTC
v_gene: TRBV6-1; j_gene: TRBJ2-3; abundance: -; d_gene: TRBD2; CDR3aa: CAGRTSGLTDTQYF; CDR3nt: TGTGCCGGACGGACTAGCGGACTCACAGATACGCAGTATTTT
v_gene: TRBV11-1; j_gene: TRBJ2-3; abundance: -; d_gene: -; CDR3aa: CASSLVASGADTQYF; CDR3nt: TGTGCCAGCAGCTTAGTCGCTTCCGGAGCGGATACGCAGTATTTT
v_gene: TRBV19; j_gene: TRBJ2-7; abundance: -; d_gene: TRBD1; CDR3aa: CASSFGTAYEQYF; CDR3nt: TGTGCCAGTAGTTTCGGGACAGCCTACGAGCAGTACTTC
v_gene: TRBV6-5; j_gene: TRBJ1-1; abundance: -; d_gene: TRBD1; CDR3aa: CASSYSDRGFEAFF; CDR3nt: TGTGCCAGCAGTTACTCGGACAGGGGATTTGAAGCTTTCTTT
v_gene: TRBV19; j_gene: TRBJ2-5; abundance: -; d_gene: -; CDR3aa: CASSISGTGETQYF; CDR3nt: TGTGCCAGTAGTATATCTGGTACGGGGGAGACCCAGTACTTC
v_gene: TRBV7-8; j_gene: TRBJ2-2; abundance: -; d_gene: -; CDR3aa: CASSLALAASNTGELFF; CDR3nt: TGTGCCAGCAGCTTAGCCTTGGCGGCTTCGAACACCGGGGAGCTGTTTTTT
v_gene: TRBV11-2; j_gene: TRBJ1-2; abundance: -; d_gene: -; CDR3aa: CASSLDRAHGYTF; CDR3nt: TGTGCCAGCAGCTTAGACAGGGCTCATGGCTACACCTTC
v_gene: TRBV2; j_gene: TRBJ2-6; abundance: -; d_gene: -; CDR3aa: CARGDSSGANVLTF; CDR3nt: TGTGCCAGGGGGGACTCCTCTGGGGCCAACGTCCTGACTTTC
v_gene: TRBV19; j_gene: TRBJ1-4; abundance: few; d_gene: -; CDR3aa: CASGEAGVNEKLFF; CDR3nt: TGTGCCAGTGGAGAGGCAGGGGTTAACGAAAAACTGTTTTTT
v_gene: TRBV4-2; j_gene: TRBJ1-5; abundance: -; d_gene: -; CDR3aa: CASSYGTNSNQPQHF; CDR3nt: TGTGCCAGCAGCTACGGGACAAATAGCAATCAGCCCCAGCATTTT
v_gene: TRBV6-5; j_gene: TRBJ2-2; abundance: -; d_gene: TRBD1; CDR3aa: CASTGVTGELFF; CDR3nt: TGTGCCAGTACAGGGGTGACCGGGGAGCTGTTTTTT
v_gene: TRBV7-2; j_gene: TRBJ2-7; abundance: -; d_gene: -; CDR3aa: CASSQALRVQENEQYF; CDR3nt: TGTGCCAGCAGTCAAGCCTTGCGGGTCCAAGAGAACGAGCAGTACTTC
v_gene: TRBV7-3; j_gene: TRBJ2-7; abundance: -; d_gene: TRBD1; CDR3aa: CASSIPSRDRGDHEQYF; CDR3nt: TGTGCCAGCAGCATACCTTCCCGGGACAGGGGAGACCACGAGCAGTACTTC
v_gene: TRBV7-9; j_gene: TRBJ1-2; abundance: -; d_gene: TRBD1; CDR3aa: CASGQTGGRGYTF; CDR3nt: TGTGCCAGCGGCCAGACAGGGGGCCGTGGCTACACCTTC
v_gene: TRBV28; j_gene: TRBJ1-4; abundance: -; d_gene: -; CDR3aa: CASSPRQKGSEKLFF; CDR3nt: TGTGCCAGCAGTCCCAGACAAAAAGGTAGTGAAAAACTGTTTTTT
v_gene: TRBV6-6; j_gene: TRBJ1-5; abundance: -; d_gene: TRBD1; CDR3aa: CASSSTGDQPQHF; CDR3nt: TGTGCCAGCAGTTCTACAGGGGATCAGCCCCAGCATTTT
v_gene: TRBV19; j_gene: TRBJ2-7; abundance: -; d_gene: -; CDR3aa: CASSLGRWDTSYEQYF; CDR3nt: TGTGCCAGTAGTCTCGGTAGATGGGACACCTCCTACGAGCAGTACTTC
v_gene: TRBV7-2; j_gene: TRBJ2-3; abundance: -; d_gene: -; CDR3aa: CASSEELARFVQYF; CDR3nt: TGTGCCAGCAGCGAGGAGCTAGCTAGGTTTGTGCAGTATTTT
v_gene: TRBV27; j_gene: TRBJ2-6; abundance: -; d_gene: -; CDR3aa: CASSLLGQMSGANVLTF; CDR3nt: TGTGCCAGCAGTTTACTAGGACAGATGTCCGGGGCCAACGTCCTGACTTTC
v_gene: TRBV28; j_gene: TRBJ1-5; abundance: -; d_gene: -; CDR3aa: CASSLSVGLYSNQPQHF; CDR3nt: TGTGCCAGCAGTTTGTCGGTCGGTCTTTATAGCAATCAGCCCCAGCATTTT
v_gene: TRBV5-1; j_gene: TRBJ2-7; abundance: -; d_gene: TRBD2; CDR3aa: CASSLRGTSDAYEQYF; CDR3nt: TGCGCCAGCAGCTTGAGAGGGACTAGCGACGCCTACGAGCAGTACTTC
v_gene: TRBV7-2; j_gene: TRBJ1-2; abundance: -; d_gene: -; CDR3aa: CASSLHRDNYGYTF; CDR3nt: TGTGCCAGCAGCCTACACAGAGATAACTATGGCTACACCTTC
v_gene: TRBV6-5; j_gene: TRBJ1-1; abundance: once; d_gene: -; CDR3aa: CASSYAGNTEAFF; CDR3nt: TGTGCCAGCAGTTACGCAGGGAACACTGAAGCTTTCTTT
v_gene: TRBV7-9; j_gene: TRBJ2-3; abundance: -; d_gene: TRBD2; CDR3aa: CASRQTSGGTDTQYF; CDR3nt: TGTGCCAGCAGGCAGACTAGCGGGGGCACAGATACGCAGTATTTT